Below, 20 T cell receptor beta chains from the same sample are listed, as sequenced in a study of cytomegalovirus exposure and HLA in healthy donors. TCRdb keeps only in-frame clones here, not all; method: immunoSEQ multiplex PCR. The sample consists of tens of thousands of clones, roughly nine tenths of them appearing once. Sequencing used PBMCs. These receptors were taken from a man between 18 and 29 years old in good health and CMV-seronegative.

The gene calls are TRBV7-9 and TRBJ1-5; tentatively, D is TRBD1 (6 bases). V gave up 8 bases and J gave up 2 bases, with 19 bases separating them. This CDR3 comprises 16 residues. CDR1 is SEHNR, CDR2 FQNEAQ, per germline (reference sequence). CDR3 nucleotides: TGTGCCAGCGCCGATTCTACAGGGATTGGCAATCAGCCCCAGCATTTT. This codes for CASADSTGIGNQPQHF.

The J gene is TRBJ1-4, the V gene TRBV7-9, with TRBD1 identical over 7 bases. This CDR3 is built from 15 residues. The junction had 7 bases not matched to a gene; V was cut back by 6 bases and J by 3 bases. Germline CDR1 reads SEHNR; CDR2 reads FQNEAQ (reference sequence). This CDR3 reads CASSPWGQPNEKLFF. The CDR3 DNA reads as TGTGCCAGCAGTCCATGGGGACAGCCTAATGAAAAACTGTTTTTT.

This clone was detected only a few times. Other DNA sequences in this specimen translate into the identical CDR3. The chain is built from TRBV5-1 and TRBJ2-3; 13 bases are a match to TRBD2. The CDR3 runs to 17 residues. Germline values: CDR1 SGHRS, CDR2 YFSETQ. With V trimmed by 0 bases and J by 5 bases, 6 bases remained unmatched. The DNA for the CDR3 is TGCGCCAGCAGCTTGGCCAGACTAGCGGGGGGTTTAGATACGCAGTATTTT. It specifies CASSLARLAGGLDTQYF. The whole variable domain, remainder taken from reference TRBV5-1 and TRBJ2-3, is KAGVTQTPRYLIKTRGQQVTLSCSPISGHRSVSWYQQTPGQGLQFLFEYFSETQRNKGNFPGRFSGRQFSNSRSEMNVSTLELGDSALYLCASSLARLAGGLDTQYFGPGTRLTVL.

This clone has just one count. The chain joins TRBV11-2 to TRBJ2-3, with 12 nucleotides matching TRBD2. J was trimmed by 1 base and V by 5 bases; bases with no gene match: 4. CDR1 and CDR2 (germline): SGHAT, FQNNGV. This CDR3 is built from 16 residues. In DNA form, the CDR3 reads TGTGCCAGCAGCACGTGGACTAGCGGGGGCACAGATACGCAGTATTTT. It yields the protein CASSTWTSGGTDTQYF.

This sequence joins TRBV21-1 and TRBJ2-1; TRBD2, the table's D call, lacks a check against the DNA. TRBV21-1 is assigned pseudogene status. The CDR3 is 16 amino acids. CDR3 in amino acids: CASSKVAGDFDNEQFF. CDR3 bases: TGTGCCAGCAGCAAAGTGGCGGGAGACTTCGACAATGAGCAGTTCTTC.

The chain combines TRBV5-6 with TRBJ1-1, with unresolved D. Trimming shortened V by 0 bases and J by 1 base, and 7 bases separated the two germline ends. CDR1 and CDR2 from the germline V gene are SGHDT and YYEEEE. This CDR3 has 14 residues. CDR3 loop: CASSLAQRNTEAFF. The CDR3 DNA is TGTGCCAGCAGCTTGGCACAGAGGAACACTGAAGCTTTCTTT.

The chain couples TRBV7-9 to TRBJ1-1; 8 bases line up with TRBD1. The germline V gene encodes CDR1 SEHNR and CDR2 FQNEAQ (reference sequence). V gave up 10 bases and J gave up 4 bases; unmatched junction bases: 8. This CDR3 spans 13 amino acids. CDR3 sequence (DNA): TGTGCCACTACACAGGGGGGTCCCACTGAAGCTTTCTTT. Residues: CATTQGGPTEAFF.

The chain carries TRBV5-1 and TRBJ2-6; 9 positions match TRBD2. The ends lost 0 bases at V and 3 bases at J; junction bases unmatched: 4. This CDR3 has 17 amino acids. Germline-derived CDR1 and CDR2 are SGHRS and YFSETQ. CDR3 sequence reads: CASSLERGADGANVLTF. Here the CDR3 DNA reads TGCGCCAGCAGCTTGGAGCGGGGGGCGGATGGGGCCAACGTCCTGACTTTC.

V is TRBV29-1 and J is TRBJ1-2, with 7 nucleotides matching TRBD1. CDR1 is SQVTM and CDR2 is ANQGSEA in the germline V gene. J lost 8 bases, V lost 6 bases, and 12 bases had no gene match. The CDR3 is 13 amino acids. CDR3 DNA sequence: TGCAGCGTCGCAAGACAGGGTTTAAGGGGCTACACCTTC. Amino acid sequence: CSVARQGLRGYTF.

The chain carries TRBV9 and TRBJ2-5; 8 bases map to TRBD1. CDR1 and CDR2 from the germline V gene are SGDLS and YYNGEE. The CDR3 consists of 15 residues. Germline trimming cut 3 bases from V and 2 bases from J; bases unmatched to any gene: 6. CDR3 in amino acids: CASSAQGTGQETQYF. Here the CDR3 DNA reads TGTGCCAGCAGCGCCCAAGGGACAGGACAAGAGACCCAGTACTTC.

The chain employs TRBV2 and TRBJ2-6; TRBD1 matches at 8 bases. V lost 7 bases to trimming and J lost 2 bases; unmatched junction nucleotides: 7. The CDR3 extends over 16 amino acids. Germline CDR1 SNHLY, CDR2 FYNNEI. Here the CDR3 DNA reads TGTGCCAGCATCTATGACAGGGGAACTGGGGCCAACGTCCTGACTTTC. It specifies CASIYDRGTGANVLTF.

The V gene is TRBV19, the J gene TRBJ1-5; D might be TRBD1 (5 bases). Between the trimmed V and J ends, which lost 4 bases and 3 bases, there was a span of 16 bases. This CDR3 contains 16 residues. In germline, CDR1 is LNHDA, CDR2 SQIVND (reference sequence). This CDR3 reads CASSRGGFLDNQPQHF. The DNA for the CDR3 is TGTGCCAGTAGTAGGGGCGGATTTTTGGACAATCAGCCCCAGCATTTT.

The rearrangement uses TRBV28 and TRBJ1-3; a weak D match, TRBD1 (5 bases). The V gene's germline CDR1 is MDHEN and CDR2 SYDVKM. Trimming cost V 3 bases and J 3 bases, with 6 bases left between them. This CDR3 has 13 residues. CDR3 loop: CASSFQGGNTIYF. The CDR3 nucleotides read TGTGCCAGCAGTTTTCAGGGTGGAAACACCATATATTTT.

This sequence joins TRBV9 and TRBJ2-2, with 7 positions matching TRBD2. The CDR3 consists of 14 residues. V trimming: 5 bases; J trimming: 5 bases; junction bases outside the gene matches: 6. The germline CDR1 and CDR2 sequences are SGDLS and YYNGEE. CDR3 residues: CASSYLAATGELFF. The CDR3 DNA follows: TGTGCCAGCAGTTACCTAGCGGCTACCGGGGAGCTGTTTTTT.

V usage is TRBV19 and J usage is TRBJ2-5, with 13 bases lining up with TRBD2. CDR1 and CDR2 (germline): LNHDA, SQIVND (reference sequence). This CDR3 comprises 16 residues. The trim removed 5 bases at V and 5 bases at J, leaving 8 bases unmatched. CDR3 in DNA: TGTGCCAGTAGTTCCGGGACTAGCGGGATCCGGGAGACCCAGTACTTC. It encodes CASSSGTSGIRETQYF.

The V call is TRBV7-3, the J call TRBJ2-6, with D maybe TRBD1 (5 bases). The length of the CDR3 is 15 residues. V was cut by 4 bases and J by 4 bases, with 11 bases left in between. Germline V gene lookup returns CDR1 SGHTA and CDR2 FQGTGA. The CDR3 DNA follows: TGTGCCAGCAGCTCATCAGGGCCCGGGGCCAACGTCCTGACTTTC. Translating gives CASSSSGPGANVLTF.

The CDR3 DNA is TGTGCCAGCAGCTATGCGGCGTTGGCCCACGAGCAGTACTTC. Its translation is CASSYAALAHEQYF. The chain recombines TRBV7-9 with TRBJ2-5; D ambiguous. The J call may be wrong; the DNA end is better matched by TRBJ2-7. The CDR3 totals 14 residues. Germline lookup yields CDR1 SEHNR and CDR2 FQNEAQ (reference sequence).

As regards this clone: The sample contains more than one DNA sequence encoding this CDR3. The CDR3 DNA reads TGCGCCAGCAGCCAAGATGGGGGGGGAAGAGATACGCAGTATTTT. This encodes CASSQDGGGRDTQYF. V and J are TRBV4-1 and TRBJ2-3; the match to TRBD2 covers 7 bases. Losses at the gene ends were 0 bases for V and 5 bases for J; bases not matched to a gene: 5. Germline V lookup: CDR1 MGHRA, CDR2 YSYEKL. This CDR3 is 15 amino acids long.

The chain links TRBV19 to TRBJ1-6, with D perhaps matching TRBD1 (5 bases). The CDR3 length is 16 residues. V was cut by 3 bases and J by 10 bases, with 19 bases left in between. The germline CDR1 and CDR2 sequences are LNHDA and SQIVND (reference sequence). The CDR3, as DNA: TGTGCCAGTAGTATTCGACAGAGGAGATTTAGCTCACCCCTCCACTTT. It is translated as CASSIRQRRFSSPLHF.

DNA for the CDR3: TGTGCCAGCAGCCATACAGGGAGCGAGCAGTACTTC. The encoded protein is CASSHTGSEQYF. The V gene is TRBV4-2, the J gene TRBJ2-7; D is possibly TRBD1 (6 bases). V was trimmed by 3 bases and J by 6 bases, leaving 9 bases between them. CDR1 is LGHNA, CDR2 YNFKEQ, per germline. This CDR3 contains 12 residues.